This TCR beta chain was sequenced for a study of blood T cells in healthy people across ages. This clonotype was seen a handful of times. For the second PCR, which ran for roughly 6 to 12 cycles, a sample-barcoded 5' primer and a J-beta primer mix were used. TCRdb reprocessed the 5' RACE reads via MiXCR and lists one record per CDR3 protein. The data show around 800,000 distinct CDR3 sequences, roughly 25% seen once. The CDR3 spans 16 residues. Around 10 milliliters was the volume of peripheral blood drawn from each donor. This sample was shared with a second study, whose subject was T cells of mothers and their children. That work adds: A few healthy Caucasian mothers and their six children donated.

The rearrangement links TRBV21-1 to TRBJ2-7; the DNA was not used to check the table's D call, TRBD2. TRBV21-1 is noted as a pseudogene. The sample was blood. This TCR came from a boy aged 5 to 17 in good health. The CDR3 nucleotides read TGTGCCAGCAGCAAAGGAGAGCGGGGGGGATTATACGAGCAGCACTTC. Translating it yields CASSKGERGGLYEQHF.